A single sample is the source of the 32 T cell receptor beta chains below, sequenced in a study of T cells in Graves' hyperthyroidism and ophthalmopathy. From RNA transcripts, TCR beta CDR3 regions were amplified. Initially, a first-round RT-PCR of the TCR CDR3 employed the HTBI primer set. MiXCR, applied by TCRdb to the multiplex PCR reads, yields one record per CDR3 protein. The table shows 150,000 to 200,000 distinct CDR3 sequences, with 17% occurring only once. Sequencing was carried out using blood. The source of these receptors is a woman between 45 and 60 years old with Graves' hyperthyroidism.

This clonotype was seen repeatedly, ten times or more. The chain carries TRBV15 and TRBJ1-2; the D gene is possibly TRBD1 (5 bases). The CDR3 runs 13 residues. Trimming pared 2 bases from V and 5 bases from J, leaving 9 bases between. Germline V gives CDR1 LNHNV, CDR2 YYDKDF (reference sequence). CDR3 bases: TGTGCCACCAGCAGACAGACAGATTATGGCTACACCTTC. This translates into CATSRQTDYGYTF. The whole variable domain, filled in from reference TRBV15 and TRBJ1-2, reads DAMVIQNPRYQVTQFGKPVTLSCSQTLNHNVMYWYQQKSSQAPKLLFHYYDKDFNNEADTPDNFQSRRPNTSFCFLDIRSPGLGDTAMYLCATSRQTDYGYTFGSGTRLTVV.

This clonotype was observed many times. The genes are TRBV12-3 or TRBV12-4 and TRBJ2-7; D is perhaps TRBD1 (6 bases). The V end lost 5 bases, the J end lost 4 bases, and 18 bases lay between the germline ends. The CDR3 totals 15 residues. CDR3 amino acids: CASSRWGHLSYEQYF. The CDR3 nucleotides read TGTGCCAGCAGTCGTTGGGGACACTTGTCTTACGAGCAGTACTTC.

The sample holds many counts of this clonotype. The V gene is TRBV7-6, the J gene TRBJ2-7, with D perhaps TRBD2 (6 bases). The V end was cut by 1 base, the J end by 7 bases, with 17 bases between. Germline CDR1 SGHVS, CDR2 FNYEAQ. This CDR3 has 15 residues. CDR3 DNA sequence: TGTGCCAGCAGCTTAGGGGGGGAAGTGGCTCGGGAGCAGTACTTC. It is translated as CASSLGGEVAREQYF.

This clonotype was recorded many times. One end of the junction fails to match germline, which may point to a read error. The chain couples TRBV7-9 to TRBJ1-2; 8 bases are shared with TRBD1. The CDR3 runs to 14 residues. CDR1 SEHNR and CDR2 FQNEAQ come from the germline V gene (reference sequence). In DNA form, the CDR3 reads TGTGCGAGCAGCCCTCCAGGGGGCGGCTATGGCTACACCTTC. Translation gives CASSPPGGGYGYTF.

Ten or more counts support this clonotype. This chain joins TRBV12-3 or TRBV12-4 and TRBJ1-6; TRBD1 is a possible D gene (6 bases). The ends were cut back, 5 bases at V and 0 bases at J, with 8 bases in the middle. The CDR3 runs to 15 residues. The CDR3 here is CASSGQSSYNSPLHF. The DNA for the CDR3 is TGTGCCAGCAGTGGACAGAGCTCCTATAATTCACCCCTCCACTTT.

This clonotype came up many times. The rearrangement joins TRBV7-9 to TRBJ2-7; no definite D call. Trimming removed 4 bases at V and 4 bases at J, with 11 bases between. The CDR3 is made up of 13 amino acids. Per the germline V gene, CDR1 is SEHNR and CDR2 is FQNEAQ (reference sequence). CDR3 region: CASSSPGLYEQYF. The CDR3 nucleotides are TGTGCCAGCAGCTCGCCGGGCCTTTACGAGCAGTACTTC.

Only a few counts were recorded for this clonotype. The genes are TRBV4-1 and TRBJ1-2, with 7 bases fitting TRBD1. CDR1 and CDR2 from the germline V gene are MGHRA and YSYEKL. CDR3 length: 15 amino acids. Trimming at V came to 3 bases and at J to 2 bases, leaving 6 bases not matched to a gene. The DNA of the CDR3 is TGCGCCAGCAGCCAGACACCGGGACAGAACTATGGCTACACCTTC. Its protein product is CASSQTPGQNYGYTF.

This clonotype has at least ten counts. The chain links TRBV25-1 to TRBJ2-2; tentative D call: TRBD2 (5 bases). The CDR3 loop spans 15 amino acids. Deletions cut 2 bases from V and 6 bases from J, with 13 bases between. Germline values: CDR1 MGHDK, CDR2 SYGVNS. For the CDR3, the DNA is TGTGCCAGCAGTGAAGTGAGGGCATTATCCGGGGAGCTGTTTTTT. It yields the protein CASSEVRALSGELFF.

A few counts support this clonotype. The rearrangement uses TRBV19 and TRBJ2-7, with 7 positions matching TRBD2. The junction had 8 bases not matched to a gene; V was cut back by 3 bases and J by 3 bases. CDR1 is LNHDA and CDR2 is SQIVND in the germline V gene (reference sequence). CDR3 size: 15 residues. DNA of the CDR3: TGTGCCAGTAGTATTAGGGCAGCGGGGCACTACGAGCAGTACTTC. Amino acids: CASSIRAAGHYEQYF.

This clonotype was picked up many times. The J gene is TRBJ1-5, the V gene TRBV19, with a weak D call TRBD1 (5 bases). The germline CDR1 and CDR2 sequences are LNHDA and SQIVND (reference sequence). The germline V and J ends were trimmed by 6 bases and 9 bases, with 21 bases remaining between them. The length of the CDR3 is 15 residues. The CDR3, as DNA: TGTGCCAGTAGAGGGACGGCCGGTAAAAAAATGCCCCAGCATTTT. Its protein is CASRGTAGKKMPQHF. The full variable domain, its missing parts supplied by reference TRBV19 and TRBJ1-5, is DGGITQSPKYLFRKEGQNVTLSCEQNLNHDAMYWYRQDPGQGLRLIYYSQIVNDFQKGDIAEGYSVSREKKESFPLTVTSAQKNPTAFYLCASRGTAGKKMPQHFGDGTRLSIL.

As to this clonotype: Its ends do not fully match the called genes, so a read error is possible. V and J are TRBV6-2 or TRBV6-3 and TRBJ2-1; 10 positions match TRBD2. Germline CDR1 reads MNHEY; CDR2 reads SVGEGT. The CDR3 length is 16 residues. CDR3 loop: CASSDSPSGGYNEQFF. In nucleotides, the CDR3 is TGTGCCAGCAGTGACTCGCCTAGCGGGGGCTACAATGAGCAGTTCTTC.

This rearrangement joins TRBV19 to TRBJ1-6; no clear D. CDR3 length: 12 amino acids. The germline V gene encodes CDR1 LNHDA and CDR2 SQIVND (reference sequence). V dropped 3 bases and J dropped 7 bases, with 4 bases sitting between them. For the CDR3, the DNA is TGTGCCAGTAGTATCCGAAATTCACCCCTCCACTTT. Protein sequence: CASSIRNSPLHF.

This clonotype was recorded many times. The chain carries TRBV28 and TRBJ1-4, with D unclear. V was shortened by 1 base and J by 11 bases, with 8 bases between the two germline ends. There are 12 residues in the CDR3. Per germline, CDR1 MDHEN and CDR2 SYDVKM. CDR3 nucleotides: TGTGCCAGCAGTTTATTAAGGGATAAACTGTTTTTT. Translated: CASSLLRDKLFF.

This clonotype has a handful of counts. The chain has TRBV5-1 and TRBJ2-7; no definite D call. CDR3 size: 15 residues. CDR1 and CDR2 (germline): SGHRS, YFSETQ. The V end lost 0 bases, the J end lost 2 bases, and 12 bases lay between the germline ends. The CDR3 reads CASSLEGRATYEQYF. DNA for the CDR3: TGCGCCAGCAGCTTGGAAGGGCGTGCTACCTACGAGCAGTACTTC.

The table lists this clonotype with many counts. This CDR3 reads CASSDNRRGRLLETQYF. CDR3 coding DNA: TGTGCCAGCTCCGATAATAGGAGGGGGCGATTATTAGAGACCCAGTACTTC. The V call is TRBV6-1, the J call TRBJ2-5, with a tentative D call TRBD1 (7 bases). The CDR3 has 17 residues. CDR1 and CDR2 (germline): MNHNS, SASEGT. Trimming took 8 bases from V and 4 from J, leaving 26 bases between them.

This clonotype was picked up many times. The chain uses TRBV4-2 and TRBJ2-7; TRBD1 aligns across 8 bases. This CDR3 spans 15 amino acids. Trimming removed 1 base from V and 2 bases from J; junction bases left unmatched: 4. The V gene's germline CDR1 is LGHNA and CDR2 YNFKEQ. CDR3 sequence reads: CASSQAQQGAYEQYF. CDR3 nucleotides: TGTGCCAGCAGCCAAGCCCAACAGGGGGCCTACGAGCAGTACTTC.

Turning to this clonotype: This may stem from a read error, because a much larger clone lies one nucleotide away. V is TRBV2 and J is TRBJ1-1; no reliable D call. This CDR3 has 14 amino acids. Germline assignment: CDR1 SNHLY and CDR2 FYNNEI. CDR3 nucleotides: TGTGCCAGCAGTGTTGAGTTAGGAAACACTGAAGCTTGCTTT. Amino acid sequence: CASSVELGNTEACF.

This clonotype has a count of ten or more. The CDR3 loop is CASSISTGGSTEAFF. The CDR3 DNA sequence: TGCGCCAGCAGCATTTCTACAGGGGGGTCGACTGAAGCTTTCTTT. The chain is built from TRBV5-1 and TRBJ1-1; 8 positions agree with TRBD1. The CDR3 consists of 15 residues. Germline values: CDR1 SGHRS, CDR2 YFSETQ. The junction had 10 bases not matched to a gene; V was cut back by 4 bases and J by 5 bases.

This clonotype appeared many times. The chain links TRBV20-1 to TRBJ2-1; 8 bases are a match to TRBD1. The length of the CDR3 is 13 residues. Germline V gives CDR1 DFQATT, CDR2 SNEGSKA (reference sequence). J was trimmed by 5 bases and V by 4 bases; bases with no gene match: 4. The CDR3 DNA follows: TGCAGTGCTACGACAGGGGAGGACAATGAGCAGTTCTTC. It yields the protein CSATTGEDNEQFF.

This clonotype was detected many times. This chain joins TRBV7-2 and TRBJ2-2; D not certain. CDR1 is SGHTA, CDR2 FQGNSA, per germline. The V end was cut by 2 bases, the J end by 4 bases, with 5 bases between. The CDR3 runs 13 residues. The CDR3 is CASSLRRTGELFF. In nucleotides, the CDR3 is TGTGCCAGCAGCTTACGGCGCACCGGGGAGCTGTTTTTT.

This clonotype was counted only a few times. The genes are TRBV19 and TRBJ1-1; D not certain. CDR3 length equals 17 residues. Germline values: CDR1 LNHDA, CDR2 SQIVND (reference sequence). The V end lost 2 bases, the J end lost 4 bases, and 20 bases lay between the germline ends. The CDR3, as DNA: TGTGCCAGTAGTATATCAATTAGGTGGAGAGTCGGCACTGAAGCTTTCTTT. It encodes CASSISIRWRVGTEAFF.

This clonotype was found many times. The rearrangement joins TRBV19 to TRBJ1-1; D is undetermined. Between the trimmed V and J ends, which lost 3 bases and 0 bases, there was a span of 8 bases. Germline CDR1 reads LNHDA; CDR2 reads SQIVND (reference sequence). CDR3 length: 14 residues. The CDR3 region has the DNA TGTGCCAGTAGTATTGAACTCTTGAACACTGAAGCTTTCTTT. This sequence encodes CASSIELLNTEAFF.

The table lists this clonotype with many counts. This rearrangement joins TRBV7-2 to TRBJ1-2; 7 bases fit TRBD1. CDR1 is SGHTA, CDR2 FQGNSA, per germline. Losses at the gene ends were 9 bases for V and 3 bases for J; bases not matched to a gene: 10. The CDR3 is made up of 14 amino acids. CDR3 sequence (DNA): TGTGCCAGTACCCGGGACAGCGGAGACTATGGCTACACCTTC. This gives the protein CASTRDSGDYGYTF. Supplemented by reference TRBV7-2 and TRBJ1-2, the full variable domain reads GAGVSQSPSNKVTEKGKDVELRCDPISGHTALYWYRQSLGQGLEFLIYFQGNSAPDKSGLPSDRFSAERTGGSVSTLTIQRTQQEDSAVYLCASTRDSGDYGYTFGSGTRLTVV.

This clonotype was seen repeatedly, ten times or more. The chain uses TRBV6-2 or TRBV6-3 and TRBJ1-1; 9 positions match TRBD1. This CDR3 has 15 residues. Trimming cost V 5 bases and J 6 bases; bases outside gene matches: 10. The germline V gene has CDR1 MNHEY and CDR2 SVGEGT. The CDR3 loop reads CASSTSTGGISEAFF. In DNA, the CDR3 is TGTGCCAGCAGTACCTCGACAGGGGGGATCTCTGAAGCTTTCTTT.

This clonotype was detected many times. This chain links TRBV29-1 with TRBJ1-1, with a weak D call TRBD1 (6 bases). The V end was cut by 3 bases, the J end by 7 bases, with 9 bases between. This CDR3 spans 11 amino acids. The germline V gene encodes CDR1 SQVTM and CDR2 ANQGSEA. As DNA, the CDR3 is TGCAGCGTTGAGTCGACAGGTGAAGCTTTCTTT. It codes for CSVESTGEAFF. Using reference TRBV29-1 and TRBJ1-1 for the parts outside the CDR3, the full variable domain is SAVISQKPSRDICQRGTSLTIQCQVDSQVTMMFWYRQQPGQSLTLIATANQGSEATYESGFVIDKFPISRPNLTFSTLTVSNMSPEDSSIYLCSVESTGEAFFGQGTRLTVV.

The table lists this clonotype with many counts. This chain uses TRBV7-9 with TRBJ2-2, with D possibly being TRBD1 or TRBD2 (5 bases each). The length of the CDR3 is 15 residues. Germline V gene lookup returns CDR1 SEHNR and CDR2 FQNEAQ (reference sequence). V lost 5 bases to trimming and J lost 5 bases, with 15 bases between them. As DNA, the CDR3 is TGTGCCAGCAGCCCCGCTGGGACGCCGACCGGGGAGCTGTTTTTT. It specifies CASSPAGTPTGELFF.

This clonotype has ten or more counts. V usage is TRBV11-2 and J usage is TRBJ2-2; D gene ambiguous. The CDR3 length is 17 residues. Trimming shortened V by 0 bases and J by 0 bases, and 11 bases separated the two germline ends. Germline loops: CDR1 SGHAT, CDR2 FQNNGV. DNA of the CDR3: TGTGCCAGCAGCTTAGATCCCGCCTTAGCGAACACCGGGGAGCTGTTTTTT. Its protein is CASSLDPALANTGELFF.

Points on this clonotype: A much larger clonotype is one base distant, so this may be a read error. The CDR3 does not close with the conserved phenylalanine or tryptophan, likely indicating a read error. The rearrangement uses TRBV19 and TRBJ1-5; TRBD1 matches at 8 bases. The length of the CDR3 is 16 residues. The ends lost 6 bases at V and 0 bases at J; junction bases unmatched: 7. Germline assignment: CDR1 LNHDA and CDR2 SQIVND (reference sequence). The CDR3, as DNA: TGTGCCAGTAGAGAGGGACAGGTTCGTAGCAATCAGCCCCAGCATCTT. Its protein is CASREGQVRSNQPQHL.

V usage is TRBV6-1 and J usage is TRBJ1-1, with D possibly being TRBD1 (5 bases). Looked up from germline, CDR1 is MNHNS and CDR2 is SASEGT. V was shortened by 6 bases and J by 4 bases, with 18 bases between the two germline ends. The CDR3 sequence is 15 residues long. CDR3 in amino acids: CASRDALGASTEAFF. DNA for the CDR3: TGTGCCAGCAGAGATGCCTTAGGGGCCAGCACTGAAGCTTTCTTT.

At least ten counts were recorded for this clonotype. The gene calls are TRBV28 and TRBJ1-1; D might be TRBD1 (5 bases). Per the germline V gene, CDR1 is MDHEN and CDR2 is SYDVKM. The V and J ends lost 5 bases and 7 bases respectively, with 20 bases between them. The CDR3 extends over 15 amino acids. CDR3 in amino acids: CASSPLGTAQGEAFF. In DNA form, the CDR3 reads TGTGCCAGCAGTCCCCTGGGGACCGCGCAAGGTGAAGCTTTCTTT.

This clonotype came up many times. The rearrangement joins TRBV24-1 to TRBJ1-1; tentative D call: TRBD1 (5 bases). V was shortened by 7 bases and J by 3 bases, with 14 bases between the two germline ends. CDR3 length equals 14 residues. CDR1 KGHDR and CDR2 SFDVKD come from the germline V gene. CDR3 sequence: CATRTQGPDTEAFF. The CDR3 nucleotides read TGTGCCACCAGGACCCAGGGACCCGACACTGAAGCTTTCTTT.

Of note for this clonotype: A read error is possible here, since a much larger clone lies one base away. This chain links TRBV2 with TRBJ1-1; D unclear. The CDR3 is 12 amino acids. Germline loops: CDR1 SNHLY, CDR2 FYNNEI. Trimming pared 8 bases from V and 5 bases from J, leaving 12 bases between. CDR3 nucleotide sequence: TGTGCCAGCGGCAGGATGGGGACTGAAGCTTTCTTT. Its translation: CASGRMGTEAFF.